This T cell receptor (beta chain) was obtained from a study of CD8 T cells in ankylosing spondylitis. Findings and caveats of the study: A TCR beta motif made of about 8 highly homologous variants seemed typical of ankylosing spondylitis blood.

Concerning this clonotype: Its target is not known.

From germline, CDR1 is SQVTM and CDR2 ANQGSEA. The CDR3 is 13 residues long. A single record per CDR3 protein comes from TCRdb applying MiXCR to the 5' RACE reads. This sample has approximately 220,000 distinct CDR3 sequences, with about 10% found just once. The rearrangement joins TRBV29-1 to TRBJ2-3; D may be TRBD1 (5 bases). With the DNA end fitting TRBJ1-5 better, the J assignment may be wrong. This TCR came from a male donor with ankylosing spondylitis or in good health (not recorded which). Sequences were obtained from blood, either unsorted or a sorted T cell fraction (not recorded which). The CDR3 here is CSAGLAGTDTQHF. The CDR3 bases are TGCAGCGCGGGACTAGCGGGCACAGATACGCAGCATTTT.